The T cell receptor (beta chain) described here comes from a study of blood T cell repertoires in COVID-19. Clones were sequenced by immunoSEQ multiplex PCR, and TCRdb holds only the in-frame ones, with some missing. The sample gives fewer than 250,000 clones, approximately 80% of which show up once; 9.5% to 15% is in the top ten. Germline CDR1 MDHEN, CDR2 SYDVKM. Trimming removed 6 bases from V and 2 bases from J; junction bases left unmatched: 7. This CDR3 region has 14 residues. The clonotype was recovered from a woman between 50 and 59 years old with acute or convalescent COVID-19. Sequenced input: peripheral blood. This chain joins TRBV28 and TRBJ2-7, with 7 bases lining up with TRBD1. CDR3 DNA sequence: TGTGCCAGCAGGACCACAGGGGACCCCTACGAGCAGTACTTC. Translated: CASRTTGDPYEQYF.